The entry below gives a single TCR beta chain sequence along with its context. Data came from immunoSEQ multiplex PCR; TCRdb stores just in-frame clones and leaves some out. This table has 25,000 to 40,000 clones, roughly 87% appearing once. The data belong to a study of blood T cell repertoires in COVID-19. Germline V gene lookup returns CDR1 KGHDR and CDR2 SFDVKD. The V gene end was trimmed by 3 bases and the J gene end by 3 bases; junction bases not matched to a gene: 18. The CDR3 sequence is 21 residues long. This TCR was recovered from a man aged 60 to 69 with active COVID-19. This chain uses TRBV24-1 with TRBJ2-6; 8 bases line up with TRBD2. The sample was peripheral blood. The CDR3 region has the DNA TGTGCCACCAGTGATCCCGGGGGCGGGACTAGGTTCGGGAGTGGGGCCAACGTCCTGACTTTC. Encoded protein: CATSDPGGGTRFGSGANVLTF.